This T cell receptor beta chain was obtained from a study of spatial heterogeneity in lung cancer. Study conclusions and caveats: Mutation tallies in tumors tracked expanded intratumoral alpha and beta TCR counts.

This clonotype ranks as medium-sized. Its antigen remains unidentified. Time point defined: sample taken at primary tumor resection. Via MiXCR, TCRdb re-called the 5' RACE reads, giving one row per CDR3 protein. In the table there are approximately 11,000 distinct CDR3 sequences, approximately 5.1% of which are singletons. The CDR3 runs 13 residues. V lost 5 bases and J 2 bases, leaving 9 bases between the germline ends. The germline gives CDR1 LGHNT, CDR2 FRNRAP. This TCR came from a male donor with early-stage non-small cell lung cancer. The sequenced sample was lung tumor tissue, obtained at surgery. The chain joins TRBV12-5 to TRBJ2-5, with D maybe TRBD2 (5 bases). The CDR3 DNA reads as TGTGCTAGTGGTCCGGACTCACAAGAGACCCAGTACTTC. This sequence encodes CASGPDSQETQYF.